These T cell receptor beta chains were read from a single sample in a study of T cell repertoires in cytomegalovirus infection. TCRdb analysed the reads with MiXCR anew, one entry per CDR3 protein. The table shows around 310,000 distinct CDR3 sequences, with around a sixth occurring only once. The sequencing input was PBMCs. The receptors were gathered from a human donor in good health (CMV status not recorded). Some clones in this sample may be carry-over from other donors' samples. CDR3s include the opening cysteine and the closing phenylalanine or tryptophan. D genes are given only for firm matches. Clone size is stated in some rows and not others, as once, few, many or a class when expanded.

TRBD2	TRBJ2-7	TRBV5-4	NA	CASSSDTSGGYEQYF	TGTGCCAGCAGCTCAGACACTAGCGGGGGGTACGAGCAGTACTTC
NA	TRBJ1-1	TRBV7-2	many	CASSSHMNTEAFF	TGTGCCAGCAGCTCCCACATGAACACTGAAGCTTTCTTT
NA	TRBJ2-2	TRBV7-6	many	CASSTRQGLGSGELFF	TGTGCCAGCAGCACCCGACAGGGACTAGGGTCCGGGGAGCTGTTTTTT
NA	TRBJ1-3	TRBV10-3	NA	CAIHPDSGNTIYF	TGTGCCATCCACCCTGACTCTGGAAACACCATATATTTT
TRBD1	TRBJ1-5	TRBV29-1	NA	CSVADRGPGNQPQHF	TGCAGCGTTGCGGACAGGGGGCCGGGCAATCAGCCCCAGCATTTT
NA	TRBJ2-2	TRBV12-3/TRBV12-4	NA	CASSLRVTGELFF	TGTGCCAGCAGTTTGAGAGTGACCGGGGAGCTGTTTTTT
TRBD1	TRBJ1-5	TRBV20-1	once	CSARSDRGIGNQPQHF	TGCAGTGCTAGATCCGACAGGGGTATAGGCAATCAGCCCCAGCATTTT
TRBD1	TRBJ2-7	TRBV6-6	NA	CASSYRTGDSYEQYF	TGTGCCAGCAGTTACCGGACAGGCGACTCCTACGAGCAGTACTTC
TRBD1	TRBJ1-2	TRBV6-4	NA	CASSTGTAGTYGYTF	TGTGCCAGCAGCACCGGGACAGCGGGGACCTATGGCTACACCTTC
TRBD1	TRBJ2-3	TRBV12-3/TRBV12-4	NA	CASGTGALWDTQYF	TGTGCCAGCGGGACAGGGGCCCTCTGGGATACGCAGTATTTT
TRBD1	TRBJ2-7	TRBV20-1	NA	CSARGTGSSYEQYF	TGCAGTGCTAGGGGGACAGGGAGCTCCTACGAGCAGTACTTC
TRBD1	TRBJ2-5	TRBV20-1	few	CSAGDRVGQETQYF	TGCAGTGCTGGAGACAGGGTTGGACAAGAGACCCAGTACTTC
NA	TRBJ2-1	TRBV20-1	NA	CSAPTTYNEQFF	TGCAGTGCCCCAACTACCTACAATGAGCAGTTCTTC
TRBD2	TRBJ2-5	TRBV7-2	NA	CASSLVATAGETQYF	TGTGCCAGCAGCTTAGTGGCGACAGCGGGGGAGACCCAGTACTTC
NA	TRBJ2-7	TRBV7-2	many	CASSSPRKGPHEQYF	TGTGCCAGCAGCTCCCCACGAAAAGGGCCCCACGAGCAGTACTTC
TRBD1	TRBJ2-5	TRBV7-9	few	CASSPRGLETQYF	TGTGCCAGCAGCCCCAGGGGGCTGGAGACCCAGTACTTC
NA	TRBJ1-5	TRBV6-5	NA	CASSTTPNSNQPQHF	TGTGCCAGCAGCACGACACCGAATAGCAATCAGCCCCAGCATTTT
NA	TRBJ2-2	TRBV4-2	few	CASSPSGTGYTGELFF	TGTGCCAGCAGCCCTTCCGGGACTGGGTACACCGGGGAGCTGTTTTTT
NA	TRBJ2-5	TRBV7-2	many	CASTGVQETQYF	TGTGCCAGCACAGGGGTACAAGAGACCCAGTACTTC
TRBD1	TRBJ2-5	TRBV19	few	CASTSPSGTGSGQETQYF	TGTGCCAGTACCAGCCCCTCCGGGACAGGGTCGGGACAAGAGACCCAGTACTTC
NA	TRBJ2-5	TRBV20-1	few	CSARDNIQETQYF	TGCAGTGCTAGAGATAACATCCAAGAGACCCAGTACTTC